This T cell receptor (beta chain) appears in the sequencing data of a study of identical twins. Study-wide results and caveats: Out-of-frame TCR alpha sharing in monozygotic twins exceeded recombination model predictions.

Per the germline V gene, CDR1 is SGHDT and CDR2 is YYEEEE. This CDR3 region has 13 residues. Trimming at V came to 0 bases and at J to 9 bases, leaving 4 bases not matched to a gene. TCRdb independently ran MiXCR on the 5' RACE reads; one entry per CDR3 protein. Of some 240,000 distinct CDR3 sequences in the sample, about 10% were seen once. This clonotype was recorded at least ten times. The antigen remains unidentified. This sequence was found in a man aged 45-65 years in good health. V and J are TRBV5-6 and TRBJ2-3; 7 nucleotides align to TRBD1. Sequencing used memory T cells sorted from blood. The CDR3 DNA sequence: TGTGCCAGCAGCTTGGGAACAGGGGACACGCAGTATTTT. This encodes CASSLGTGDTQYF.